These T cell receptor beta chains were read from a single sample in a study of beta chain features in type 1 diabetes. Sequencing used immunoSEQ multiplex PCR; TCRdb keeps in-frame clones, though not all of them. The sample yields 300,000 to 450,000 clones, around 9.6% seen once. Sample: central memory CD4+ T cells from blood. These receptors were obtained from a man aged 25 to 45 with type 1 diabetes. The CDR3 runs from the conserved cysteine through the conserved F or W. A D gene is named only where the DNA matches it firmly. Expanded clones are given a class, and other clones once, few, many or no size at all.

J gene | clone size | V gene | D gene | CDR3 protein | CDR3 DNA
TRBJ2-4 | few | TRBV27 | TRBD1 | CASTLKAGTGRDIQYF | TGTGCCAGCACCCTTAAGGCCGGGACAGGGAGGGACATTCAGTACTTC
TRBJ2-3 | many | TRBV5-6 | TRBD2 | CASSPGRGLAPDTQYF | TGTGCCAGCAGCCCGGGGAGGGGACTAGCCCCAGATACGCAGTATTTT
TRBJ2-1 | few | TRBV20-1 | - | CSPNHNEQFF | TGCAGTCCAAACCACAATGAGCAGTTCTTC
TRBJ2-7 | - | TRBV15 | TRBD1 | CATSRPPSGTASYEQYF | TGTGCCACCAGCAGACCCCCCTCGGGGACAGCGAGCTACGAGCAGTACTTC
TRBJ2-7 | few | TRBV6-5 | - | CASSSGLSFSYEQYF | TGTGCCAGCAGTTCCGGACTCAGTTTTTCCTACGAGCAGTACTTC
TRBJ2-5 | few | TRBV12-5 | TRBD1 | CASGSGQGSETQYF | TGTGCTAGTGGTTCCGGACAGGGGTCAGAGACCCAGTACTTC
TRBJ2-3 | few | TRBV29-1 | - | CSGRDSTDTQYF | TGCAGCGGGCGAGACTCGACAGATACGCAGTATTTT
TRBJ2-3 | many | TRBV28 | TRBD2 | CASSSGTSGDTDTQYF | TGTGCCAGCAGTTCCGGGACTAGCGGCGACACAGATACGCAGTATTTT
TRBJ2-2 | - | TRBV27 | TRBD2 | CASSLGLAGTGELFF | TGTGCCAGCAGTTTAGGGCTAGCGGGCACCGGGGAGCTGTTTTTT
TRBJ1-5 | few | TRBV2 | - | CASSEQGSNQPQHF | TGTGCCAGCAGTGAGCAGGGGTCTAATCAGCCCCAGCATTTT
TRBJ2-1 | - | TRBV11-2 | TRBD1 | CASSFRTGGGNEQFF | TGTGCCAGCAGCTTTCGGACAGGAGGTGGAAACGAGCAGTTCTTC
TRBJ2-1 | few | TRBV15 | - | CATSRVRWGAHNEQFF | TGTGCCACCAGCAGAGTACGGTGGGGGGCCCACAATGAGCAGTTCTTC
TRBJ1-2 | few | TRBV11-1 | - | CASSLTRTEGYTF | TGTGCCAGCAGCTTGACCCGGACAGAGGGCTACACCTTC
TRBJ1-5 | - | TRBV29-1 | TRBD1 | CSASGTDNQPQHF | TGCAGCGCCTCCGGGACAGATAATCAGCCCCAGCATTTT
TRBJ2-7 | few | TRBV7-3 | - | CASSLQGTDEQYF | TGTGCCAGCAGCTTACAGGGGACCGACGAGCAGTACTTC
TRBJ2-3 | - | TRBV11-2 | TRBD1 | CASSLRRDRPTDTQYF | TGTGCCAGCAGTCTCCGACGGGACAGGCCCACAGATACGCAGTATTTT
TRBJ2-5 | - | TRBV7-9 | - | CASSFNRNLQETQYF | TGTGCCAGCAGTTTCAACAGGAATTTACAAGAGACCCAGTACTTC
TRBJ1-1 | few | TRBV7-2 | - | CASSLRRGTEAFF | TGTGCCAGCAGCCTCAGGAGGGGCACTGAAGCTTTCTTT
TRBJ2-1 | many | TRBV14 | - | CASSQWRGSYNEQFF | TGTGCCAGCAGCCAGTGGAGAGGATCCTACAATGAGCAGTTCTTC
TRBJ1-1 | - | TRBV18 | TRBD1 | CASSPGQGYTEAFF | TGTGCCAGCTCACCTGGACAGGGGTACACTGAAGCTTTCTTT
TRBJ1-1 | many | TRBV18 | - | CASSVQNTEAFF | TGTGCCAGCTCAGTTCAGAACACTGAAGCTTTCTTT
TRBJ1-1 | few | TRBV5-6 | - | CASSDKPVAEAFF | TGTGCCAGCAGCGATAAGCCGGTCGCTGAAGCTTTCTTT
TRBJ2-1 | - | TRBV18 | - | CASSLSGTALYNEQFF | TGTGCCAGCTCACTTTCCGGGACTGCACTTTACAATGAGCAGTTCTTC
TRBJ1-6 | few | TRBV7-9 | - | CASTSWTGINSPLHF | TGTGCCAGCACCTCCTGGACGGGTATTAATTCACCCCTCCACTTT
TRBJ2-4 | many | TRBV28 | TRBD1 | CASSLVRGRKNIQYF | TGTGCCAGCAGTTTGGTCAGGGGGCGCAAAAACATTCAGTACTTC
TRBJ2-3 | - | TRBV12-5 | - | CASGLLEGGTQYF | TGTGCTAGTGGTTTACTAGAGGGGGGTACGCAGTATTTT
TRBJ2-5 | few | TRBV5-5 | - | CASSLGPTGGTQYF | TGTGCCAGCAGCCTGGGGCCTACCGGTGGGACCCAGTACTTC
TRBJ1-4 | many | TRBV7-9 | TRBD1 | CASAWDSATNEKLFF | TGTGCCAGCGCGTGGGACAGCGCAACTAATGAAAAACTGTTTTTT
TRBJ2-7 | few | TRBV18 | - | CASSPGDRLTYEQYF | TGTGCCAGCTCACCAGGAGACAGGTTGACCTACGAGCAGTACTTC
TRBJ2-7 | - | TRBV7-8 | TRBD2 | CASSSKTSGRTYSF | TGTGCCAGCAGCTCAAAGACTAGCGGGAGGACTTACTCCTTC
TRBJ1-1 | few | TRBV25-1 | TRBD1 | CASSDRGHTEAFF | TGTGCCAGCAGTGACAGGGGGCACACTGAAGCTTTCTTT
TRBJ2-6 | few | TRBV6-6 | TRBD1 | CASRSRGRGANVLTF | TGTGCCAGCAGGTCCAGGGGGCGAGGGGCCAACGTCCTGACTTTC
TRBJ2-3 | few | TRBV9 | - | CASTAGGNTRNTQYF | TGTGCCAGCACCGCGGGCGGGAACACCAGAAATACGCAGTATTTT
TRBJ2-5 | - | TRBV7-2 | - | CASSLGIVLDMVYF | TGTGCCAGCAGCTTAGGGATCGTCCTCGATATGGTGTACTTC
TRBJ2-1 | - | TRBV19 | - | CASSPRRNEQFF | TGTGCCAGTAGTCCAAGGAGGAATGAGCAGTTCTTC
TRBJ2-4 | - | TRBV12-5 | TRBD2 | CASAPLGTSEVAKNIQYF | TGTGCTAGTGCCCCCCTCGGGACTAGCGAAGTAGCCAAAAACATTCAGTACTTC
TRBJ2-3 | few | TRBV7-6 | TRBD1 | CASSFTGAVDTQYF | TGTGCCAGCAGCTTTACAGGGGCGGTAGATACGCAGTATTTT
TRBJ2-5 | - | TRBV21-1 | - | CASSPLGGGRRRQETQYF | TGTGCCAGCAGCCCCTTGGGCGGGGGGCGAAGGAGGCAAGAGACCCAGTACTTC
TRBJ2-7 | - | TRBV7-2 | TRBD2 | CASSATGGSGEQYF | TGTGCCAGCAGCGCTACGGGGGGTTCGGGAGAGCAGTACTTC
TRBJ1-3 | few | TRBV30 | - | CAWSSSGNTIYF | TGTGCCTGGAGTAGCTCTGGAAACACCATATATTTT
TRBJ1-1 | few | TRBV29-1 | - | CSLNGPSNTEAFF | TGCAGCTTGAACGGGCCATCGAACACTGAAGCTTTCTTT
TRBJ2-6 | many | TRBV28 | - | CASSLGFLGPYSGANVLTF | TGTGCCAGCAGTTTGGGATTTCTGGGTCCGTACTCTGGGGCCAACGTCCTGACTTTC